A selection of T cell receptor beta chains follows, all from one sample in a study of cytomegalovirus exposure and HLA in healthy donors. Data came from immunoSEQ multiplex PCR; TCRdb stores just in-frame clones and leaves some out. Altogether under 150,000 clones are present, 60% to 85% being singletons, with the ten largest covering approximately 6.2%. Sequencing was carried out using PBMCs. Source of these receptors: a man between 40 and 49 years old in good health and CMV-seropositive. Each CDR3 is given with its conserved first and last residue. Each record gives: J gene, V gene, CDR3 protein.

TRBJ2-7	TRBV7-8	CASSLVAGTHEQYF
TRBJ1-6	TRBV5-1	CASSLGQGNNSPLHF
TRBJ1-2	TRBV2	CASSPLEGGGIGYTF
TRBJ2-2	TRBV6-6	CASFWGGNTGELFF
TRBJ2-7	TRBV28	CASSSLTGEQYF
TRBJ2-1	TRBV2	CASRAGTGGHNEQFF
TRBJ1-2	TRBV9	CASSRTGSNYGYTF
TRBJ2-7	TRBV6-5	CASSYARGYEQYF
TRBJ2-7	TRBV5-1	CASSLARTGQFSYEQYF
TRBJ2-7	TRBV10-3	CAISESASGSNEQYF
TRBJ2-7	TRBV6-1	CASSDEPLGGTTYEQYF
TRBJ1-2	TRBV28	CARRDRRPAGYGYTF
TRBJ2-3	TRBV30	CAWSVTGGSADTQYF
TRBJ1-1	TRBV29-1	CSTRGEGGMNTEAFF
TRBJ2-7	TRBV6-5	CASSSPDRGSYEQYF
TRBJ2-7	TRBV5-1	CASTPHPGQYEQYF
TRBJ2-1	TRBV20-1	CSAFTLSEQFF
TRBJ1-4	TRBV28	CASSLGGAPEKLFF
TRBJ1-3	TRBV13	CASSLDRVGNTIYF
TRBJ1-3	TRBV4-1	CASSQVAGIFSGNTIYF
TRBJ2-5	TRBV9	CASSVDSSGGGTQYF
TRBJ2-1	TRBV7-9	CASSLGRGQSSYNEQFF
TRBJ2-7	TRBV5-1	CASSPGLGSGEQYF
TRBJ1-1	TRBV9	CASSEGQSNTEAFF
TRBJ1-1	TRBV18	CASSIQGMNTEAFF
TRBJ2-5	TRBV4-3	CASSLGLAETQYF
TRBJ2-2	TRBV2	CASIERESGELFF
TRBJ2-7	TRBV10-3	CAISDPTGPVYYEQYF
TRBJ2-1	TRBV7-3	CASSLGGTGGYNEQFF
TRBJ2-1	TRBV5-1	CASSNPGQGAGNEQFF
TRBJ1-2	TRBV6-4	CATSKGAGTRGYTF
TRBJ1-2	TRBV5-1	CASSLDRGLYYGYTF
TRBJ2-7	TRBV27	CASTNSWDSLSEQYF
TRBJ2-7	TRBV14	CASSLRSGTGIYEQYF
TRBJ2-3	TRBV20-1	CSAGPGDTQYF
TRBJ2-3	TRBV2	CASSEEGFLDTQYF
TRBJ2-7	TRBV7-8	CASSLRTEVYEQYF
TRBJ1-2	TRBV30	CAWSVLRTGGDYGYTF
TRBJ2-2	TRBV7-9	CASSLVGTTSNTGELFF
TRBJ1-1	TRBV5-1	CASSSRRERQGTTEAFF
TRBJ2-4	TRBV25-1	CASSEFEGQAKNIQYF
TRBJ2-2	TRBV9	CASSVVAGGGAGELFF
TRBJ1-1	TRBV6-5	CASSYGRRLKNTEAFF
TRBJ1-2	TRBV2	CASKSQGTTFTTYGYTF
TRBJ2-7	TRBV7-9	CASSLRTATYEQYF